This T cell receptor (beta chain) was identified in a study of vaccination effects on CD4 cells after COVID-19 (dated by TCRdb to the early 2020s). About the study as a whole: Each participant got two doses of an mRNA SARS-CoV-2 vaccine, either BNT162b2 or mRNA-1273. SARS-CoV-2 spike-specific CD4+ TCR repertoires were compared before and after mRNA vaccination in COVID-19 convalescent patients and in infection-naive vaccine recipients. The full study included some 10 COVID-19 convalescent patients and a handful of SARS-CoV-2-naive healthy vaccine recipients. In the study, cultures from other donors were sequenced using the Oncomine TCR Beta short-read assay on an Illumina iSeq 100. Study-level results and caveats: Marked clonal contraction was observed in both infection-induced and vaccine-induced clones at late post-vaccination timepoints, consistent with waning T cell responses. The study was limited by a small number of convalescent patients and lacked early post-infection timepoints. In healthy vaccine recipients, vaccine-induced clones were almost all SARS-CoV-2 mono-reactive, with only 1 of 255 cross-reactive with common cold coronaviruses.

The CDR3 measures 14 amino acids from cysteine to phenylalanine. The read is trimmed to its CDR3 DNA, 42 bases read in frame from base 1. The germline V gene supplies CDR1 SGHTA and CDR2 FQGNSA. Trimming takes 4 bases off V and 10 bases off J; junction bases not matched to a gene: 9. Regarding this clone: The antigen this receptor binds is unknown. Base qualities were left out, and no much larger clone turns up one base away.

The library was built by means of the immunoSEQ multiplex PCR assay. DNA from the cultured and isolated CD4+ T cells underwent TCR beta CDR3 sequencing. The paper's data handling went like this. The analysis removed non-productive TCR sequences, trimmed reads to the CDR3 region, and retained only CDR3s that were 7 or more amino acids long. Antigen-specific clonotypes were identified using the MANAFEST web app by comparison of expansion in peptide wells against reference cultures. To be called positive, a clone needed expansion at FDR<0.05 compared with the reference and with all other wells, an odds ratio greater than 5, and a frequency greater than 0.1% in two replicate wells. A clonotype was called cross-reactive if it was significantly expanded both in SARS-CoV-2 spike wells and in at least one common cold coronavirus spike condition. Levenshtein distance calculated with the stringdist R package was used to assess CDR3 similarity, and unrooted trees were constructed with ape in R 3.6.1. TCRdb obtained this table from immuneACCESS and retained in-frame rearrangements with V and J assigned. These tables miss some clones; where compared with another copy, unresolved V genes account for less than half of the shortfall, and the remainder is unexplained. V and J calls and clone size follow that table, whereas D and trimming were derived from the DNA. A total of 52,000 or so clones appear in this sample, roughly two thirds of them only once. About a sixth of the sample is held by the ten biggest clonotypes.

In the ViraFEST assay, PBMC were stimulated with viral peptide pools, and antigen-specific CD4+ T cell clonotypes were then identified by expansion using TCR sequencing. After 10 to 11 days of culture, CD4+ T cells were isolated with the EasySep CD4+ T cell isolation kit. The absence of prior SARS-CoV-2 infection in healthy vaccine recipients was confirmed by negative nucleocapsid antibodies before and after vaccination. Some 2 million PBMC per well were cultured with about 9.6 ug/ml peptides in IMDM containing 5% human AB serum, around 9.7 IU/ml IL-2 and gentamicin. Half of the culture medium was replaced with fresh IL-2-containing medium on days 3 and 7. Unless noted otherwise, every peptide stimulation condition was grown in triplicate wells. PBMC were separated from whole blood using Ficoll-Paque Plus gradient centrifugation and were then either cryopreserved at -140C or used fresh. Overlapping peptide pools spanned the spike proteins of SARS-CoV-2 and the common cold coronaviruses HCoV-NL63, HCoV-OC43 and HCoV-229E. The QIAamp micro DNA kit was used to extract genomic DNA from the cultured CD4+ T cells.

The chain is assembled from TRBV7-2 and TRBJ2-4; a stretch of 8 junction bases matches TRBD2. The sample was CD4+ T cells from PBMCs cultured with SARS-CoV-2 spike peptides, taken before COVID-19 vaccination. The sample's cell subset or site, from its label and the paper: SARS-CoV-2 spike overlapping peptide pool stimulation. This sequence was found in a human donor who received a COVID-19 vaccine. The bases read TGTGCCAGCAGCTACGGGACTAGTCTGACTATTCAGTACTTC. It translates to CASSYGTSLTIQYF. The variable domain in full, with residues beyond the CDR3 obtained from the reference TRBV7-2 and TRBJ2-4 genes, is GAGVSQSPSNKVTEKGKDVELRCDPISGHTALYWYRQSLGQGLEFLIYFQGNSAPDKSGLPSDRFSAERTGGSVSTLTIQRTQQEDSAVYLCASSYGTSLTIQYFGAGTRLSVL.